This T cell receptor beta chain stems from a study of blood T cell repertoires in COVID-19. As for the study in general: Both acute and convalescent COVID-19 samples were obtained from the United States, Italy and Spain. Sources were T cells, B-cell-depleted T cells, or PBMCs; the material itself was cDNA or gDNA.

Original handling: The authors estimated nucleated cell counts from reference gene primer amplification. Using immunoSEQ multiplex PCR, the repertoire was profiled, and TCRdb retains in-frame clones only, with some absent. V and J calls and clone size are copied from that table; D and trimming were computed from the DNA. The sample carries around 100,000 clones, 75% to 95% recorded once. The table lists this clone with a few counts. This CDR3 is built from 16 residues. The junction had 10 bases not matched to a gene; V was cut back by 4 bases and J by 4 bases. Looked up from germline, CDR1 is SGHRS and CDR2 is YFSETQ.

This rearrangement joins TRBV5-1 to TRBJ2-3, with 9 nucleotides matching TRBD1. The TCR was taken from a man between 50 and 59 years old with acute or convalescent COVID-19. The sequenced sample consisted of peripheral blood. The DNA for the CDR3 is TGCGCCAGCAGCAACCGACAGGGGGGACTCGCAGATACGCAGTATTTT. It codes for CASSNRQGGLADTQYF.